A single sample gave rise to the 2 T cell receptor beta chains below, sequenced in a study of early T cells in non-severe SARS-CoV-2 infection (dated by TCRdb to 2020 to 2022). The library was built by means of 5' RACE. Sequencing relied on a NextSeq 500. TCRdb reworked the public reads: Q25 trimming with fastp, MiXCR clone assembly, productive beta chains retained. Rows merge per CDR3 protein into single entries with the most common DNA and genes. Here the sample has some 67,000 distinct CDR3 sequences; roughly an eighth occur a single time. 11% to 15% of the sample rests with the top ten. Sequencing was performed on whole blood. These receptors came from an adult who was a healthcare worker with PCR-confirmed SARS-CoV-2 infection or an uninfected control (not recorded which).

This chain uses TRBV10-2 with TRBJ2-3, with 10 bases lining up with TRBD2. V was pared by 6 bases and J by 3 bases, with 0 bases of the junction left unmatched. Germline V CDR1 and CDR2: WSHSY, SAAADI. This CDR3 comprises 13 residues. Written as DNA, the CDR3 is TGCGCCAGCAGGACTAGCGGGACAGATACGCAGTATTTT. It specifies CASRTSGTDTQYF.

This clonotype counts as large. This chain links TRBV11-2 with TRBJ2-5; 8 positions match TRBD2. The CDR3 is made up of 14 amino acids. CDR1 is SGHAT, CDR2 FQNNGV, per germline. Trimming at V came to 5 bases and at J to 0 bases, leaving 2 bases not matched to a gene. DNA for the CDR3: TGTGCCAGCAGCCGGGAGGGACACCAAGAGACCCAGTACTTC. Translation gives CASSREGHQETQYF.